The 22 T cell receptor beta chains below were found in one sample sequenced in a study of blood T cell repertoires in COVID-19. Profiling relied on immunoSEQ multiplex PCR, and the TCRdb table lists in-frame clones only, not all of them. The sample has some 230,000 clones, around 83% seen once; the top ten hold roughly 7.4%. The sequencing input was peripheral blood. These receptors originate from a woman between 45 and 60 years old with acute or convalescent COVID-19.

CDR3 region: CASSLSGTALSSGYTF. The CDR3 DNA reads as TGTGCCAGCAGTTTATCAGGGACAGCCCTCTCTAGTGGCTACACCTTC. The chain employs TRBV28 and TRBJ1-2; 7 nucleotides agree with TRBD1. The V and J ends lost 1 base and 7 bases, in that order; junction bases with no gene match: 12. This CDR3 spans 16 amino acids. The V gene's germline CDR1 is MDHEN and CDR2 SYDVKM.

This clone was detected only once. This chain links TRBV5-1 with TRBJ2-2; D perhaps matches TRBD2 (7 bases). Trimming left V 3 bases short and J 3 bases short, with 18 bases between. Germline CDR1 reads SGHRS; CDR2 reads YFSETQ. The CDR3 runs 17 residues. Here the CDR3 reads CASSYTRGGSDTGELFF. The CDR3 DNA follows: TGCGCCAGCAGCTATACTAGGGGGGGATCAGACACCGGGGAGCTGTTTTTT.

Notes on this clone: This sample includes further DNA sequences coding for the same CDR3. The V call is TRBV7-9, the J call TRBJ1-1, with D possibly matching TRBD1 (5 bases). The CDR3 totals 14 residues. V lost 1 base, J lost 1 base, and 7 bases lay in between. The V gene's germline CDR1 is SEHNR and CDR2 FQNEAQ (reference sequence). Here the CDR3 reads CASSLVGGNTEAFF. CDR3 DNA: TGTGCCAGCAGCTTAGTGGGGGGGAACACTGAAGCTTTCTTT.

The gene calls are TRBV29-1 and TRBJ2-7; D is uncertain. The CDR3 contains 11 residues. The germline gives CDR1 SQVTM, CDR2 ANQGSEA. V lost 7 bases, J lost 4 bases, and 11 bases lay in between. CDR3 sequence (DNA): TGCAGCGGGGGTCTTGCGTACGAGCAGTACTTC. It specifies CSGGLAYEQYF.

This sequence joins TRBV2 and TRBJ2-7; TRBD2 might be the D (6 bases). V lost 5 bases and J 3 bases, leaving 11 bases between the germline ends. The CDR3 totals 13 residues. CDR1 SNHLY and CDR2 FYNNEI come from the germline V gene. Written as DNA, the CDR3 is TGTGCCAGCAGTTTCTCGGGGGTCTACGAGCAGTACTTC. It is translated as CASSFSGVYEQYF.

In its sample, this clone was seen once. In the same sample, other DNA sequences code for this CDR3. CDR3 amino acids: CASSLRGYEQYF. The CDR3, as DNA: TGTGCCAGCAGCTTAAGGGGGTACGAGCAGTACTTC. J is TRBJ2-7 and V is TRBV7-9; D might be TRBD1 (6 bases). The CDR3 is 12 residues long. Germline loops: CDR1 SEHNR, CDR2 FQNEAQ (reference sequence). V was pared by 2 bases and J by 4 bases, with 6 bases between.

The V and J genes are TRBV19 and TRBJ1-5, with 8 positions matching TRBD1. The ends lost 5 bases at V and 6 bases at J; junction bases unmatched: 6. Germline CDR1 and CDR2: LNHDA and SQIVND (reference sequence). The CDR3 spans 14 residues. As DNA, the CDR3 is TGTGCCAGTAGTTCCTCAGGGGGCGGTCAGCCCCAGCATTTT. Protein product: CASSSSGGGQPQHF. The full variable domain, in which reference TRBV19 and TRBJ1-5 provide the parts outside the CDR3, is DGGITQSPKYLFRKEGQNVTLSCEQNLNHDAMYWYRQDPGQGLRLIYYSQIVNDFQKGDIAEGYSVSREKKESFPLTVTSAQKNPTAFYLCASSSSGGGQPQHFGDGTRLSIL.

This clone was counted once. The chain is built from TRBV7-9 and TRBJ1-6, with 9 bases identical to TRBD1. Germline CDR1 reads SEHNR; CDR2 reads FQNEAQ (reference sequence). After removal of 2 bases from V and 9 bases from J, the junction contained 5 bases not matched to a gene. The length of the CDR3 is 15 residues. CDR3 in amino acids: CASSLTGTGSSPLHF. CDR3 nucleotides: TGTGCCAGCAGCTTAACCGGGACAGGGAGTTCACCCCTCCACTTT.

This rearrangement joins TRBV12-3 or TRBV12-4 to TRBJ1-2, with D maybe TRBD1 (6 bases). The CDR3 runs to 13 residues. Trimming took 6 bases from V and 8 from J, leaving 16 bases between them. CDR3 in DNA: TGTGCCAGCAGCAGACAGGAGGCGGAAGGCTACACCTTC. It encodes CASSRQEAEGYTF.

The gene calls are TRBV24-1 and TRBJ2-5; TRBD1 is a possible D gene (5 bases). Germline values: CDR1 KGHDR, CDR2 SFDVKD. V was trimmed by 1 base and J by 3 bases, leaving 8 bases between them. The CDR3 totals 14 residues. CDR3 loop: CATSDFETEETQYF. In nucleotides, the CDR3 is TGTGCCACCAGTGATTTTGAGACAGAAGAGACCCAGTACTTC.

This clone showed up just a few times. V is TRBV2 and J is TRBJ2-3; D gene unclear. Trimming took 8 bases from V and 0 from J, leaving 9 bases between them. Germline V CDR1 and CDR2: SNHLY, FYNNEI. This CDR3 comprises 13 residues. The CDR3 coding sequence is TGTGCCAGCCTCGCGACTAGCACAGATACGCAGTATTTT. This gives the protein CASLATSTDTQYF.

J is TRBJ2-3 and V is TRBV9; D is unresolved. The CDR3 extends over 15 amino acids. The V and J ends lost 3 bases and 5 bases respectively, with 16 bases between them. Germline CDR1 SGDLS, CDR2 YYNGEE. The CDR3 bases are TGTGCCAGCAGCGCCAATCCCGGCCTAGGAGATACGCAGTATTTT. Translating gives CASSANPGLGDTQYF. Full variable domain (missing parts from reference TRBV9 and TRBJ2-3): DSGVTQTPKHLITATGQRVTLRCSPRSGDLSVYWYQQSLDQGLQFLIQYYNGEERAKGNILERFSAQQFPDLHSELNLSSLELGDSALYFCASSANPGLGDTQYFGPGTRLTVL.

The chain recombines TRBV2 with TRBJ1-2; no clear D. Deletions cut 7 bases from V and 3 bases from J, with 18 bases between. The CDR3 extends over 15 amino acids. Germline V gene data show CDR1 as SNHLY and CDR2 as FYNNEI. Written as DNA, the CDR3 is TGTGCCAGCACAATTGACACCTTGGTGGACTATGGCTACACCTTC. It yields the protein CASTIDTLVDYGYTF.

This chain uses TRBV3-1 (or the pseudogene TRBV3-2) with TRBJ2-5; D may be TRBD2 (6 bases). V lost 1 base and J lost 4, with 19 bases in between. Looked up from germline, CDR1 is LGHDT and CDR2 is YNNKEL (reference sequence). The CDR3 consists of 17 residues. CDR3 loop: CASSQATGPGGRETQYF. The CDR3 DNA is TGTGCCAGCAGCCAAGCAACGGGGCCTGGGGGGAGAGAGACCCAGTACTTC.

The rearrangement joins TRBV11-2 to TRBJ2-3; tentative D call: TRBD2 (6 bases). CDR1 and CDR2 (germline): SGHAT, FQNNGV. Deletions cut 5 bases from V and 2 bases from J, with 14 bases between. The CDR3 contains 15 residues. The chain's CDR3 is CASSRIGTSTDTQYF. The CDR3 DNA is TGTGCCAGCAGCCGGATCGGGACTTCCACAGATACGCAGTATTTT.

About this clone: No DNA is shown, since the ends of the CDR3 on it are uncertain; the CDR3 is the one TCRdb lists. Here the CDR3 reads CASSFLWAGEAFF. J is TRBJ1-1 and V is TRBV5-4; the D call in the table, TRBD1, was not verified against the DNA. Counting both end residues, the CDR3 totals 13 amino acids. Per the germline V gene, CDR1 is SGHNT and CDR2 is YYREEE (reference sequence).

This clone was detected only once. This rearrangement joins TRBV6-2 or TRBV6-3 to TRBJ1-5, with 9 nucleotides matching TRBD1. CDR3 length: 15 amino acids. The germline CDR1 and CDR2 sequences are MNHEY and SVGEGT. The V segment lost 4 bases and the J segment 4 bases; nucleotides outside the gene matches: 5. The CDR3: CASSLPDRGNQPQHF. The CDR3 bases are TGTGCCAGCAGTTTGCCGGACAGGGGAAATCAGCCCCAGCATTTT.

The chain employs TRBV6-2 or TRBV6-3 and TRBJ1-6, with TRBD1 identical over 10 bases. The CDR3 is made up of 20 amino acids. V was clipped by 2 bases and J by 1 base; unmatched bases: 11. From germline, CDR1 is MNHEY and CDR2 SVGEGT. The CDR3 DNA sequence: TGTGCCAGCAGTTACACACCCGGGACAGGGGCGACGTCCTATAATTCACCCCTCCACTTT. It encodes CASSYTPGTGATSYNSPLHF.

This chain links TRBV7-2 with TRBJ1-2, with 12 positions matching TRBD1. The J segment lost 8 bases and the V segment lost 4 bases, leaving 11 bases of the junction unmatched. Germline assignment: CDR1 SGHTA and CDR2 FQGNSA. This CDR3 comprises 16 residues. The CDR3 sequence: CASSSYPGQGARGYTF. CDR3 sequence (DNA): TGTGCCAGCAGCTCATACCCGGGACAGGGGGCTAGGGGCTACACCTTC.

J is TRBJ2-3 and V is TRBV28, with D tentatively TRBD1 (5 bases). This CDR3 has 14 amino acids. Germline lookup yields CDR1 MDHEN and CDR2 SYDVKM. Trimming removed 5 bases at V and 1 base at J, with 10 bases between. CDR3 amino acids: CASSPQQGTDTQYF. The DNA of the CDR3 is TGTGCCAGCAGTCCTCAACAGGGCACAGATACGCAGTATTTT.

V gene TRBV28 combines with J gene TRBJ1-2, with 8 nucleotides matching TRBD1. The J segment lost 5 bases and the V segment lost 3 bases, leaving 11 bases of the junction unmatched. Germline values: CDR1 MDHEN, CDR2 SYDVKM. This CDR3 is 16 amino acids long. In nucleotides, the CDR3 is TGTGCCAGCAGTTTCCTACGAGGACAGGGCGAATATGGCTACACCTTC. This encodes CASSFLRGQGEYGYTF.

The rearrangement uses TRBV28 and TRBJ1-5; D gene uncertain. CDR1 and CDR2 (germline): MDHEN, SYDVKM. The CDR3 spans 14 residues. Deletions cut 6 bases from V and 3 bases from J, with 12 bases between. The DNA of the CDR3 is TGTGCCAGCAGGGACTGGGAACACAATCAGCCCCAGCATTTT. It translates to CASRDWEHNQPQHF.